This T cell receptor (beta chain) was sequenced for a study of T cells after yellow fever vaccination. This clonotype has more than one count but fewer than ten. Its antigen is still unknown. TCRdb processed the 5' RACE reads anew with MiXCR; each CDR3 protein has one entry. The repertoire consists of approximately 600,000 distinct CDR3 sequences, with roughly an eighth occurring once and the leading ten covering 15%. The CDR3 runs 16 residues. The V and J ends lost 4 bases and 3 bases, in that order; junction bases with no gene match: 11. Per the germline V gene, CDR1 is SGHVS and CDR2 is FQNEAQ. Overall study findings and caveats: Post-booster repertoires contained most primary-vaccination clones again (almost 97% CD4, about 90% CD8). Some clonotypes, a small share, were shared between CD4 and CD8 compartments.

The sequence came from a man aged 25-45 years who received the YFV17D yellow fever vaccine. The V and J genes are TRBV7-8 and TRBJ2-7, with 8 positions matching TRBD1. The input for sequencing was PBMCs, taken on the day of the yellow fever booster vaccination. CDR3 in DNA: TGTGCCAGCAGCTCCCACGGACAGGGCGGGGACTACGAGCAGTACTTC. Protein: CASSSHGQGGDYEQYF.